In its sample, the clone carrying this T cell receptor (beta chain) was seen many times. The antigen is unknown. By quantitative 5'-RACE with molecular barcodes, the TCR beta libraries were made. TCRdb redid the calling of the 5' RACE reads with MiXCR, one entry per CDR3 protein. The profile shows tens of thousands of distinct CDR3 sequences, roughly 5.2% of them singletons. This record comes from a study of CD8 T cells in ankylosing spondylitis. Germline V gene lookup returns CDR1 SGHRS and CDR2 YFSETQ. The V segment lost 4 bases and the J segment 3 bases; nucleotides outside the gene matches: 5. The CDR3 has 15 residues. Findings and caveats of the study: Disease-linked clones displayed a CD8+ phenotype and appeared relatively rarely in peripheral blood. For ankylosing spondylitis blood, a TCR beta motif of several highly homologous variants appeared characteristic. Reactive arthritis synovial fluid and blood were previously reported to contain some motif variants.

Sequenced sample: blood, either unsorted or a sorted T cell fraction (not recorded which). The TCR sequence derives from a male donor with ankylosing spondylitis or in good health (not recorded which). This rearrangement joins TRBV5-1 to TRBJ2-2; TRBD1 aligns across 8 bases. CDR3 DNA: TGCGCCAGCAGCGGCCGGGACAGGTACACCGGGGAGCTGTTTTTT. This encodes CASSGRDRYTGELFF.